This paragraph covers one T cell receptor beta chain sequence. Its antigen is undetermined. This record belongs to a study of cytomegalovirus exposure and HLA in healthy donors. The PCR employed 60 Vbeta primers together with 13 Jbeta primers. The repertoire was sequenced with immunoSEQ multiplex PCR; TCRdb's copy has only in-frame clones and lacks some. The data include about 120,000 clones; the top ten clones carry approximately 3.7%. Whole-study findings and limits: Association of a missense DCLRE1C variant with TCR beta V- and J-gene trimming was reported in a later analysis.

The sample consisted of PBMCs. This receptor was taken from a man aged 25 to 40 in good health and CMV-seronegative.

In nucleotides, the CDR3 is TGTGCCAGCAGTGAAGCGTCAGGACAGGGTAACCACGAGCAGTACTTC. Amino acids: CASSEASGQGNHEQYF. The rearrangement uses TRBV6-1 and TRBJ2-7; 8 nucleotides line up with TRBD1. Germline values: CDR1 MNHNS, CDR2 SASEGT. V lost 0 bases, J lost 5 bases, and 9 bases stayed unmatched. This CDR3 has 16 amino acids.